This is a list of T cell receptor beta chains from one sample in a study of CDR3 diversity in severe acne. Each CDR3 protein is one row after TCRdb ran MiXCR on the PCR reads. The repertoire holds around 94,000 distinct CDR3 sequences, around 56% seen once, with around 11% in the top ten. The sequenced sample consisted of blood. Source of these receptors: a male donor with acne. Both conserved end residues are part of each CDR3. The order of the fields is clone size, V gene, D gene, J gene, CDR3 DNA, CDR3 protein. A D gene is named only where the DNA matches it firmly. For some rows the clone size is stated as once, few or many, or as a class when expanded; others skip it.

clone size: few
V gene: TRBV5-8
D gene: TRBD2
J gene: TRBJ2-1
CDR3 DNA: TGTGCCAGCAGCACTACGACTAGCGGGATCTATGAGCAGTTCTTC
CDR3 protein: CASSTTTSGIYEQFF

clone size: .
V gene: TRBV20-1
D gene: .
J gene: TRBJ2-7
CDR3 DNA: TGCAGTGCAACTTCCGGGACGGGCGTATACGAGCAGTACTTC
CDR3 protein: CSATSGTGVYEQYF

clone size: few
V gene: TRBV13
D gene: .
J gene: TRBJ2-1
CDR3 DNA: TGTGCCAGCAGCTCGTTTGGTGCCGTAGGGGACAATGAGCAGTTCTTC
CDR3 protein: CASSSFGAVGDNEQFF

clone size: few
V gene: TRBV7-9
D gene: .
J gene: TRBJ1-3
CDR3 DNA: TGTGCCATCTCCAGTTCGGGGTCTGGAAACACCATATATTTT
CDR3 protein: CAISSSGSGNTIYF

clone size: many
V gene: TRBV19
D gene: .
J gene: TRBJ2-5
CDR3 DNA: TGTGCCAGTAGTATAGAAGGGAGCCAAGAGACCCAGTACTTC
CDR3 protein: CASSIEGSQETQYF

clone size: many
V gene: TRBV24-1
D gene: .
J gene: TRBJ2-1
CDR3 DNA: TGTGCCACCAGTGATTTTCGGGGACCCCCCTACAATGAGCAGTTCTTC
CDR3 protein: CATSDFRGPPYNEQFF

clone size: .
V gene: TRBV13
D gene: .
J gene: TRBJ2-5
CDR3 DNA: TGTGCCAGCAGCCCAGGGCCTTTTGGGGCATTAGTAGAGACCCAGTACTTC
CDR3 protein: CASSPGPFGALVETQYF

clone size: many
V gene: TRBV9
D gene: .
J gene: TRBJ2-7
CDR3 DNA: TGTGCCAGCAGCGAGACACCAGGGGGGGGTCATGGCGAGCAGTACTTC
CDR3 protein: CASSETPGGGHGEQYF

clone size: medium-sized
V gene: TRBV20-1
D gene: .
J gene: TRBJ2-1
CDR3 DNA: TGCAGTGCTAGACCCCCGCTAGCCTCCAATGAGCAGTTCTTC
CDR3 protein: CSARPPLASNEQFF

clone size: .
V gene: TRBV2
D gene: .
J gene: TRBJ2-1
CDR3 DNA: TGTGCCAGCAGTGCAAGGGGAGGGGGTGATGAGCAGTTCTTC
CDR3 protein: CASSARGGGDEQFF

clone size: many
V gene: TRBV9
D gene: .
J gene: TRBJ2-2
CDR3 DNA: TGTGCCAGCAGCGTAGTCTCGGGTCCTCCGACAGATCATCACCCTACCACCGGGGAGCTGTTTTTT
CDR3 protein: CASSVVSGPPTDHHPTTGELFF

clone size: many
V gene: TRBV7-9
D gene: .
J gene: TRBJ1-3
CDR3 DNA: TGTGCCAGCAGCATACAGGGAATAACTGGAAACACCATATATTTT
CDR3 protein: CASSIQGITGNTIYF

clone size: few
V gene: TRBV7-2
D gene: TRBD2
J gene: TRBJ2-1
CDR3 DNA: TGTGCCAGCAGCTGCCTTAGCGGGAGTGGTGAGCAGTTCTTC
CDR3 protein: CASSCLSGSGEQFF

clone size: few
V gene: TRBV29-1
D gene: TRBD1
J gene: TRBJ1-2
CDR3 DNA: TGCAGCGTGACAGGGTTTCCTAACTATGGCTACACCTTC
CDR3 protein: CSVTGFPNYGYTF

clone size: .
V gene: TRBV13
D gene: .
J gene: TRBJ2-7
CDR3 DNA: TGTGCCAGCAGCCCAACGACAGGCGACACCTACGAGCAGTACTTC
CDR3 protein: CASSPTTGDTYEQYF

clone size: .
V gene: TRBV20-1
D gene: TRBD2
J gene: TRBJ2-3
CDR3 DNA: TGCAGTGCCTCTGGTAGCGGGAGCGGTGGGTCAGATACGCAGTATTTT
CDR3 protein: CSASGSGSGGSDTQYF

clone size: few
V gene: TRBV6-5
D gene: .
J gene: TRBJ1-5
CDR3 DNA: TGTGCCAGCAGTTACTCGGCTGGGGCCGGCAATCAGCCCCAGCATTTT
CDR3 protein: CASSYSAGAGNQPQHF

clone size: .
V gene: TRBV24-1
D gene: .
J gene: TRBJ2-2
CDR3 DNA: TGTGCCACCAGCGGAGGGTTCGGGGAGCTGTTTTTT
CDR3 protein: CATSGGFGELFF

clone size: many
V gene: TRBV5-1
D gene: .
J gene: TRBJ2-1
CDR3 DNA: TGCGCCAGCAGCTTGGCCGGGAGTACTTCCTACAATGAGCAGTTCTTC
CDR3 protein: CASSLAGSTSYNEQFF

clone size: many
V gene: TRBV5-8
D gene: TRBD2
J gene: TRBJ2-3
CDR3 DNA: TGTGCCAGCAGCTTTGTGCGGGGGGCCACAGATACGCAGTATTTT
CDR3 protein: CASSFVRGATDTQYF

clone size: .
V gene: TRBV29-1
D gene: .
J gene: TRBJ2-7
CDR3 DNA: TGCAGCGACCTATCGACTAGAGATGCGGCCTCCTACGAGCAGTACTTC
CDR3 protein: CSDLSTRDAASYEQYF

clone size: many
V gene: TRBV5-6
D gene: .
J gene: TRBJ2-2
CDR3 DNA: TGTGCCAGCAGCTTGGCCAGCGGTTACACCGGGGAGCTGTTTTTT
CDR3 protein: CASSLASGYTGELFF

clone size: .
V gene: TRBV6-6
D gene: .
J gene: TRBJ2-3
CDR3 DNA: TGTGCCAGCAGTAAATCCAGCCACAACACAGATACGCAGTATTTT
CDR3 protein: CASSKSSHNTDTQYF

clone size: .
V gene: TRBV10-2
D gene: TRBD1
J gene: TRBJ1-5
CDR3 DNA: TGTGCCAGCAGTTACCGAGACAGGGGGCACGGCAATCAGCCCCAGCATTTT
CDR3 protein: CASSYRDRGHGNQPQHF

clone size: .
V gene: TRBV2
D gene: .
J gene: TRBJ1-1
CDR3 DNA: TGTGCCAGCAGTGTAACAGGAGTGAACACTGAAGCTCTCTTT
CDR3 protein: CASSVTGVNTEALF

clone size: many
V gene: TRBV7-9
D gene: TRBD2
J gene: TRBJ2-2
CDR3 DNA: TGTGCCAGCAGCGTACAACTAGCGGGGGAGCTGTTTTTT
CDR3 protein: CASSVQLAGELFF

clone size: .
V gene: TRBV2
D gene: .
J gene: TRBJ2-7
CDR3 DNA: TGTGCCAGCAGTGAAGGCGGCAGAGAGCAGTACTTC
CDR3 protein: CASSEGGREQYF

clone size: many
V gene: TRBV2
D gene: TRBD2
J gene: TRBJ2-7
CDR3 DNA: TGTGCCAGCAGTGGGGCTAGCGGGAGAACCTACGAGCAGTACTTC
CDR3 protein: CASSGASGRTYEQYF

clone size: many
V gene: TRBV9
D gene: TRBD2
J gene: TRBJ2-1
CDR3 DNA: TGTGCCAGCAGCGTAGCTAGCGGGGCCTACAATGAGCAGTTCTTC
CDR3 protein: CASSVASGAYNEQFF

clone size: .
V gene: TRBV15
D gene: .
J gene: TRBJ1-5
CDR3 DNA: TGTGCCACCAGCAGTGAAGGCCGGACGGGAAGGGCCAATCAGCCCCAGCATTTT
CDR3 protein: CATSSEGRTGRANQPQHF

clone size: .
V gene: TRBV30
D gene: .
J gene: TRBJ1-1
CDR3 DNA: TGTGCCTGGAGTGTACTTGTCCCTGCAGCTTTCTTT
CDR3 protein: CAWSVLVPAAFF

clone size: .
V gene: TRBV2
D gene: .
J gene: TRBJ2-5
CDR3 DNA: TGTGCCACCACCCAAAAAGAGACCCAGTACTTC
CDR3 protein: CATTQKETQYF

clone size: .
V gene: TRBV25-1
D gene: TRBD1
J gene: TRBJ2-7
CDR3 DNA: TGTGCCAGCAGCCTTTGGGACAGCCGCTACGAGCAGTACTTC
CDR3 protein: CASSLWDSRYEQYF

clone size: .
V gene: TRBV7-9
D gene: .
J gene: TRBJ2-6
CDR3 DNA: TGTGCCAGCAGCCCCTCCGTGGAGCCCGGGGCCAACGTCCTGACTTTC
CDR3 protein: CASSPSVEPGANVLTF

clone size: once
V gene: TRBV5-1
D gene: .
J gene: TRBJ2-5
CDR3 DNA: .
CDR3 protein: CASSSSTGSGNTIYFGETQYF

clone size: .
V gene: TRBV6-6
D gene: .
J gene: TRBJ2-3
CDR3 DNA: TGTGCCAGCAGTTGGATTGGGATCGGGGGTGTTGTCACTGATACGCAGTATTTT
CDR3 protein: CASSWIGIGGVVTDTQYF

clone size: .
V gene: TRBV20-1
D gene: .
J gene: TRBJ1-5
CDR3 DNA: TGCAGTGCTAGGGGCGCGGGAGGGCCTTATCAGCCCCAGCATTTT
CDR3 protein: CSARGAGGPYQPQHF

clone size: .
V gene: TRBV12-3/TRBV12-4
D gene: TRBD2
J gene: TRBJ2-7
CDR3 DNA: TGTGCCAGCAGTTTTGGGGGGGGAGGGCCCGGCGAGCAGTACTTC
CDR3 protein: CASSFGGGGPGEQYF

clone size: few
V gene: TRBV3-1
D gene: .
J gene: TRBJ1-1
CDR3 DNA: TGTGCCAGCAGAAGCGCGGGCACTGAAGCTTTCTTT
CDR3 protein: CASRSAGTEAFF

clone size: many
V gene: TRBV7-2
D gene: .
J gene: TRBJ1-4
CDR3 DNA: TGTGCCAGCAGCTTGAATCGAGCAACTAATGAAAAACTGTTTTTT
CDR3 protein: CASSLNRATNEKLFF

clone size: many
V gene: TRBV2
D gene: .
J gene: TRBJ2-3
CDR3 DNA: TGTGCCAGCAGTGTCACAGATACGCAGTATTTT
CDR3 protein: CASSVTDTQYF

clone size: .
V gene: TRBV7-3
D gene: TRBD2
J gene: TRBJ2-7
CDR3 DNA: TGTGCCAGCAGCTTACCCGGGACTAGCGGGTCCTACGAGCAGTACTTC
CDR3 protein: CASSLPGTSGSYEQYF

clone size: .
V gene: TRBV18
D gene: .
J gene: TRBJ2-2
CDR3 DNA: TGTGCCAGCTCACCACCGAACACCGGGGAGCTGTTTTTT
CDR3 protein: CASSPPNTGELFF

clone size: .
V gene: TRBV25-1
D gene: .
J gene: TRBJ1-2
CDR3 DNA: TGTGCCAGCAGTGACGGTCACGCGGCCTACACCTTC
CDR3 protein: CASSDGHAAYTF

clone size: .
V gene: TRBV20-1
D gene: .
J gene: TRBJ2-7
CDR3 DNA: TGCAGTGCTAGAGCACGAAGTACGGCTCTCTACGAGCAGTACTTC
CDR3 protein: CSARARSTALYEQYF

clone size: .
V gene: TRBV6-1
D gene: .
J gene: TRBJ1-2
CDR3 DNA: TGTGCCAGCAGAACCGGGAACCACAACTATGGCTACACCTTC
CDR3 protein: CASRTGNHNYGYTF

clone size: .
V gene: TRBV7-9
D gene: TRBD2
J gene: TRBJ2-3
CDR3 DNA: TGTGCCAGCAGCCGCCGGACTAGCGGACTCACAGATACGCAGTATTTT
CDR3 protein: CASSRRTSGLTDTQYF

clone size: many
V gene: TRBV5-4
D gene: TRBD2
J gene: TRBJ2-7
CDR3 DNA: TGTGCCAGCAGCTTGGCTGGGACTAGCGGGACCTCCTACGAGCAGTACTTC
CDR3 protein: CASSLAGTSGTSYEQYF

clone size: many
V gene: TRBV20-1
D gene: .
J gene: TRBJ2-2
CDR3 DNA: TGCAGTGCTAGAGATAGGGCGCTAGCCACGAACACCGGGGAGCTGTTTTTT
CDR3 protein: CSARDRALATNTGELFF

clone size: .
V gene: TRBV19
D gene: TRBD2
J gene: TRBJ2-2
CDR3 DNA: TGTGCCAGTAGTATAAGCCTAGCGGGCCGGGAGCTGTTTTTT
CDR3 protein: CASSISLAGRELFF

clone size: .
V gene: TRBV10-2
D gene: TRBD2
J gene: TRBJ2-3
CDR3 DNA: TGCGCCACCCGGACGATGGGGCGGGAGAGCACAGATACGCAGTATTTT
CDR3 protein: CATRTMGRESTDTQYF

clone size: few
V gene: TRBV25-1
D gene: .
J gene: TRBJ2-6
CDR3 DNA: TGTGCCAGCGGACCGTCAGGGGTCCTAACCGGGGCCAACGTCCTGACTTTC
CDR3 protein: CASGPSGVLTGANVLTF

clone size: many
V gene: TRBV5-1
D gene: .
J gene: TRBJ2-2
CDR3 DNA: TGCGCCAGTCCGGGCCCCGGGGAGCTGTTTTTT
CDR3 protein: CASPGPGELFF

clone size: many
V gene: TRBV7-9
D gene: TRBD1
J gene: TRBJ1-5
CDR3 DNA: TGTGCCAGCAGCTTAGGGAGAGACAGGGAGGGCAATCAGCCCCAGCATTTT
CDR3 protein: CASSLGRDREGNQPQHF

clone size: .
V gene: TRBV24-1
D gene: TRBD1
J gene: TRBJ2-5
CDR3 DNA: TGTGCCACCAGTGACCCGGGACAGGGAGAGACCCAGTACTTC
CDR3 protein: CATSDPGQGETQYF

clone size: .
V gene: TRBV9
D gene: .
J gene: TRBJ2-5
CDR3 DNA: TGTGCCAGCAGTAAAGCGGACAGGACTAAAGAGACCCAGTACTTC
CDR3 protein: CASSKADRTKETQYF

clone size: many
V gene: TRBV5-1
D gene: TRBD2
J gene: TRBJ2-1
CDR3 DNA: TGCGCCAGCAGCTTGGAACTAGCGGGCCACAATGAGCAGTTCTTC
CDR3 protein: CASSLELAGHNEQFF

clone size: few
V gene: TRBV28
D gene: .
J gene: TRBJ1-5
CDR3 DNA: TGTGCCAGCAGTCACAATCAGCCCCAGCATTTT
CDR3 protein: CASSHNQPQHF

clone size: once
V gene: TRBV7-2
D gene: TRBD2
J gene: TRBJ2-1
CDR3 DNA: TGTGCCAGCAGCCCAACCGGGACTAGCGGGAGGGGTGAGCAGTTCTTC
CDR3 protein: CASSPTGTSGRGEQFF